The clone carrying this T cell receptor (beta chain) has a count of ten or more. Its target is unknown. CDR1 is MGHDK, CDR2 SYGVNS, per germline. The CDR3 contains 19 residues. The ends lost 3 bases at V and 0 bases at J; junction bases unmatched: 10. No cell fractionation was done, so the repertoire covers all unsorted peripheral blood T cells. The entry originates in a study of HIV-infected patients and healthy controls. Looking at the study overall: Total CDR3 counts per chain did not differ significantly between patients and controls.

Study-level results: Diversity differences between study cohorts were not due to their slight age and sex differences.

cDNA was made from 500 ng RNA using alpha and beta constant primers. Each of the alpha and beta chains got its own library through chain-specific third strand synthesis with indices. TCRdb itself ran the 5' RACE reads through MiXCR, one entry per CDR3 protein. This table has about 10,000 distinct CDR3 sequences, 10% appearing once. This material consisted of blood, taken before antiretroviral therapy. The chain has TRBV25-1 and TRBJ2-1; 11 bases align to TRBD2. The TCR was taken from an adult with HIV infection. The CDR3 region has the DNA TGTGCCAGCAGTGAGCCGGGACTAGCGGCAAAGAGCTCCTACAATGAGCAGTTCTTC. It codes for CASSEPGLAAKSSYNEQFF.